This is a list of T cell receptor beta chains from one sample in a study of blood T cells in healthy people across ages. Via MiXCR, TCRdb re-called the 5' RACE reads, giving one row per CDR3 protein. This table holds roughly 790,000 distinct CDR3 sequences, about 42% found once. Sequencing was performed on blood. The receptors stem from a woman in her sixties in good health. The CDR3 runs from the conserved cysteine through the conserved F or W. The D gene is left open where the match is weak. Size is stated for part of the rows, as once, few or many counts, or as a class when the clone is expanded.

size: few
D: .
length: 15
J: TRBJ2-3
V: TRBV9
DNA: TGTGCCAGCAGCGTAACCGACAGTAGCACAGATACGCAGTATTTT
CDR3: CASSVTDSSTDTQYF

size: few
D: .
length: 12
J: TRBJ2-7
V: TRBV5-6
DNA: TGTGCCAGCAGCCTTAAAACCTACGAGCAGTACTTC
CDR3: CASSLKTYEQYF

size: .
D: .
length: 15
J: TRBJ2-1
V: TRBV12-3/TRBV12-4
DNA: TGTGCCAGCAGTTTAGTTGGCGCCCGTGAGGGTGAGCAGTTCTTC
CDR3: CASSLVGAREGEQFF

size: once
D: .
length: 13
J: TRBJ1-5
V: TRBV7-2
DNA: TGTGCCAGCAGCCAAGGGGGGTTTCAGCCCCAGCATTTT
CDR3: CASSQGGFQPQHF

size: .
D: TRBD1
length: 15
J: TRBJ1-2
V: TRBV6-2/TRBV6-3
DNA: TGTGCCAGCAGTCTAAACACAGGGGATTACTATGGCTACACCTTC
CDR3: CASSLNTGDYYGYTF

size: many
D: TRBD1
length: 14
J: TRBJ2-5
V: TRBV27
DNA: TGTGCCAGCAGTACAACAGGGGACCAAGAGACCCAGTACTTC
CDR3: CASSTTGDQETQYF

size: .
D: TRBD1
length: 14
J: TRBJ1-1
V: TRBV29-1
DNA: TGCAGCGTTGTCCCGCTACAGGGGGCCTTCGAAGCTTTCTTT
CDR3: CSVVPLQGAFEAFF

size: .
D: .
length: 15
J: TRBJ1-4
V: TRBV12-3/TRBV12-4
DNA: TGTGTCAGCAGTGGGGCCCGAGCAGGGAATGAAAAACTGTTTTTT
CDR3: CVSSGARAGNEKLFF

size: .
D: .
length: 14
J: TRBJ1-4
V: TRBV30
DNA: TGTGCCTCCTCGGACAGAGTGACTAATGAAAAACTGTTTTTT
CDR3: CASSDRVTNEKLFF

size: few
D: .
length: 14
J: TRBJ1-4
V: TRBV20-1
DNA: TGCAGTGCCTTTGGGGGACAAGGCCAAGCAAAACTGTTTTTT
CDR3: CSAFGGQGQAKLFF

size: .
D: TRBD1
length: 15
J: TRBJ2-7
V: TRBV27
DNA: TGTGCCAGCACCCTGACAGGGGTTCTTAGATATGAGCAGTACTTC
CDR3: CASTLTGVLRYEQYF

size: few
D: .
length: 12
J: TRBJ1-1
V: TRBV7-2
DNA: TGTGCCAGCAGCCTCGGGGCCACTGAAGCTTTCTTT
CDR3: CASSLGATEAFF

size: .
D: TRBD1
length: 16
J: TRBJ2-7
V: TRBV19
DNA: TGTGCCAGTAGTATCCGCCCAGGGGGCAACTCCTACGAGCAGTACTTC
CDR3: CASSIRPGGNSYEQYF

size: few
D: TRBD2
length: 16
J: TRBJ2-1
V: TRBV28
DNA: TGTGCCAGCAGTAGTCTAGCGGGAGGCCAATACAATGAGCAGTTCTTC
CDR3: CASSSLAGGQYNEQFF

size: many
D: TRBD2
length: 13
J: TRBJ2-3
V: TRBV29-1
DNA: TGCAGCGTTGAGGAGAGCGGGGAGGATACGCAGTATTTT
CDR3: CSVEESGEDTQYF

size: .
D: TRBD2
length: 16
J: TRBJ2-1
V: TRBV4-2
DNA: TGTGCCAGCAGCCAGTCACCCGGGACTATAGGTCATGAGCAGTTCTTC
CDR3: CASSQSPGTIGHEQFF

size: .
D: TRBD2
length: 15
J: TRBJ2-5
V: TRBV4-2
DNA: TGTGCCAGCAGCCACCCTAGCGGGGCCCTCGGAGAGCAGTACTTC
CDR3: CASSHPSGALGEQYF

size: many
D: .
length: 12
J: TRBJ2-7
V: TRBV29-1
DNA: TGCAGCGCAATCGATACGCGGTGGGAGCAGTACTTC
CDR3: CSAIDTRWEQYF

size: few
D: TRBD1
length: 17
J: TRBJ1-1
V: TRBV27
DNA: TGTGCCAGCACTCCTAGAGGGGACAGGGGGCGCCGGGCTGAAGCTTTCTTT
CDR3: CASTPRGDRGRRAEAFF

size: few
D: .
length: 14
J: TRBJ2-3
V: TRBV6-1
DNA: TGTGCCAGCACGGACCTGGGCCTCACAGATACGCAGTATTTT
CDR3: CASTDLGLTDTQYF

size: .
D: .
length: 17
J: TRBJ2-1
V: TRBV6-5
DNA: TGTGCCAGCAGTTACTCGAGGACAGGGAGGGTCCACAATGAGCAGTTCTTC
CDR3: CASSYSRTGRVHNEQFF

size: .
D: TRBD2
length: 15
J: TRBJ2-7
V: TRBV5-7
DNA: TGTGCCAGCAGTCAGACTAGCGGGAAATCTGACGAGCAGTACTTC
CDR3: CASSQTSGKSDEQYF

size: many
D: TRBD1
length: 12
J: TRBJ2-7
V: TRBV18
DNA: TGTGCCAGCTCACCTACAGGGGGCGAGCAGTACTTC
CDR3: CASSPTGGEQYF

size: .
D: TRBD1
length: 15
J: TRBJ2-7
V: TRBV9
DNA: TGTGCCAGCAGCGTTGATGGACAGGGGGCGGGCGAGCAGTACTTC
CDR3: CASSVDGQGAGEQYF

size: .
D: TRBD2
length: 14
J: TRBJ2-1
V: TRBV9
DNA: TGTGCCAGCAGCTTCGGGACTAGCGATAGTGGGCAGTTCTTC
CDR3: CASSFGTSDSGQFF

size: few
D: TRBD2
length: 16
J: TRBJ2-7
V: TRBV12-3/TRBV12-4
DNA: TGTGCCAGCAGTCAACCCCAGACTAGCGGTTCCTACGAGCAGTACTTC
CDR3: CASSQPQTSGSYEQYF

size: few
D: TRBD1
length: 16
J: TRBJ2-2
V: TRBV29-1
DNA: TGCAGCGTTGAAGGGCTAACAGGGGTGAAGGCCGGGGAGCTGTTTTTT
CDR3: CSVEGLTGVKAGELFF

size: .
D: TRBD2
length: 17
J: TRBJ2-5
V: TRBV6-2/TRBV6-3
DNA: TGTGCCAGCAGCAACAGCGGGACGGTCGTCGGGCCAGAGACCCAGTACTTC
CDR3: CASSNSGTVVGPETQYF

size: many
D: TRBD2
length: 17
J: TRBJ2-5
V: TRBV12-3/TRBV12-4
DNA: TGTGCCAGCAGGGCTTGGGGTCTAGCGGGTGAGGAAGAGACCCAGTACTTC
CDR3: CASRAWGLAGEEETQYF

size: .
D: .
length: 14
J: TRBJ1-2
V: TRBV12-3/TRBV12-4
DNA: TGTGCCAGCAGCTCACAGGCATCCGGCTATGGCTACACCTTC
CDR3: CASSSQASGYGYTF

size: few
D: TRBD2
length: 18
J: TRBJ2-5
V: TRBV7-9
DNA: TGTGCCAGCAGCTTAGAGGAATCGAGCGGTAGCGGGAGAGAGACCCAGTACTTC
CDR3: CASSLEESSGSGRETQYF

size: many
D: .
length: 13
J: TRBJ2-7
V: TRBV7-2
DNA: TGTGCCAGCAGCTTGCCACAACTCTACGAGCAGTACTTC
CDR3: CASSLPQLYEQYF

size: .
D: .
length: 12
J: TRBJ1-1
V: TRBV7-2
DNA: TGTGCCAGCAGCTTAGTGTCGGCTGAAGCTTTCTTT
CDR3: CASSLVSAEAFF

size: .
D: TRBD2
length: 15
J: TRBJ2-2
V: TRBV3-1
DNA: TGTGCCAGCAGCCGGCGGCTAGCGGACACCGGGGAGCTGTTTTTT
CDR3: CASSRRLADTGELFF

size: .
D: TRBD1
length: 22
J: TRBJ2-7
V: TRBV6-2/TRBV6-3
DNA: TGTGCCAGCAGTTACCGGGTGACAGGGGGCGCTTCAGGGCGGGAGAGCTCCTACGAGCAGTACTTC
CDR3: CASSYRVTGGASGRESSYEQYF

size: .
D: TRBD1
length: 16
J: TRBJ1-5
V: TRBV7-9
DNA: TGTGCCAGCAGCCTGACAGGGGAATTTGGCAATCAGCCCCAGCATTTT
CDR3: CASSLTGEFGNQPQHF

size: .
D: .
length: 16
J: TRBJ2-7
V: TRBV11-2
DNA: TGTGCCAGCAGCTTAGTATTCGGGGGAACTGACTACGAGCAGTACTTC
CDR3: CASSLVFGGTDYEQYF

size: .
D: TRBD1
length: 15
J: TRBJ1-1
V: TRBV9
DNA: TGTGCCAGCAGCCCAAGGACAGGGGTGAACACTGAAGCTTTCTTT
CDR3: CASSPRTGVNTEAFF

size: few
D: .
length: 14
J: TRBJ2-7
V: TRBV24-1
DNA: TGTGCCACCAGTGGGCGGGGAGTCGAGCACGAGCAGTACTTC
CDR3: CATSGRGVEHEQYF

size: many
D: .
length: 13
J: TRBJ2-7
V: TRBV28
DNA: TGTGCCAGCAGTTTAGGGGCACATCTCGAGCAGTACTTC
CDR3: CASSLGAHLEQYF

size: .
D: .
length: 13
J: TRBJ1-2
V: TRBV6-2/TRBV6-3
DNA: TGTGCCACCACAGGCGACCCTAACTATGGCTACACCTTC
CDR3: CATTGDPNYGYTF

size: .
D: .
length: 14
J: TRBJ1-4
V: TRBV12-3/TRBV12-4
DNA: TGTGCCTGCAGTTTACAACAGACTAATGAAAAACTGTTTTTT
CDR3: CACSLQQTNEKLFF

size: .
D: .
length: 15
J: TRBJ2-7
V: TRBV14
DNA: TGTGCCAGCAGCGGAGACTGGGGGAGTAGTTACGAGCAGTACTTC
CDR3: CASSGDWGSSYEQYF

size: .
D: .
length: 11
J: TRBJ2-7
V: TRBV28
DNA: TGTGCCTGCAGTTCTTACTACGAGCAGTACTTC
CDR3: CACSSYYEQYF

size: .
D: TRBD1
length: 14
J: TRBJ2-1
V: TRBV28
DNA: TGTGCCAGCAGTCTCGGACAGGGGCGGGATGAGCTGTTCTTC
CDR3: CASSLGQGRDELFF

size: .
D: .
length: 12
J: TRBJ2-5
V: TRBV19
DNA: TGTGCCAGTAGTATCGGGCCCAATGAGCAGTACTTC
CDR3: CASSIGPNEQYF

size: few
D: .
length: 15
J: TRBJ2-7
V: TRBV28
DNA: TGTGCCAGCAAACCCCCCCGCGGTTCCTCCTACGAGCAGTACTTC
CDR3: CASKPPRGSSYEQYF

size: many
D: TRBD2
length: 14
J: TRBJ2-3
V: TRBV3-1
DNA: TGTGCCAGCAGCCGGAGCGGGGGTACAGATACGCAGTATTTT
CDR3: CASSRSGGTDTQYF

size: few
D: .
length: 14
J: TRBJ1-2
V: TRBV7-2
DNA: TGTGCCAGCAGGGCCGGGGGAGGGAACTATGGCTACACCTTC
CDR3: CASRAGGGNYGYTF

size: .
D: .
length: 14
J: TRBJ2-5
V: TRBV7-9
DNA: TGTGCCAGCAGCTTAGTCCAGGGCCAAGAGACCCAGTACTTC
CDR3: CASSLVQGQETQYF